The rows below give T cell receptor beta chains drawn from one sample of a study of blood T cell repertoires in COVID-19. The method was immunoSEQ multiplex PCR; TCRdb's version includes in-frame clones alone and lacks a portion of them. Here the sample spans some 300,000 clones, about 88% being singletons. The specimen was PBMCs or T cells enriched from blood (not recorded which). These receptors all come from a woman aged 25 to 39 who had recovered from COVID-19. Each CDR3 is given with its conserved first and last residue. Fields, in order: J gene, clone size, V gene, D gene, CDR3 DNA, CDR3 protein. The D gene is left open where the match is weak. Size values are once, few and many counts, or a class for expanded clones, and some rows have none.

>TRBJ2-7|.|TRBV12-5|.
TGTGCTAGTGGTTTGGTATGTGCCAGCTACGAGCAGTACTTC
CASGLVCASYEQYF
>TRBJ2-3|.|TRBV30|.
TGTGCTTTAAAAGCCGGCACAGATACGCAGTATTTT
CALKAGTDTQYF
>TRBJ2-1|.|TRBV30|.
TGTGCCTCGACCAGGGGTCAGGGCTACAATGAGCAGTTCTTC
CASTRGQGYNEQFF
>TRBJ2-7|.|TRBV11-2|TRBD2
TGTGCCAGCAGCTTAGGAGGCGGGAGCTCCTACGAGCAGTACTTC
CASSLGGGSSYEQYF
>TRBJ2-1|.|TRBV18|.
TGTGCCAGCTCCCACGACAGACTGTTTAACAATGAGCAGTTCTTC
CASSHDRLFNNEQFF
>TRBJ2-5|.|TRBV5-1|TRBD2
TGCGCCAGCAGCCCACCAACGGGATTAGCGGGTCAGGTGACCCAGTACTTC
CASSPPTGLAGQVTQYF
>TRBJ1-5|.|TRBV6-6|.
TGTGCCAGCGGCTCCCCCGGGGGGATGACCCAGCATTTT
CASGSPGGMTQHF
>TRBJ2-2|.|TRBV24-1|TRBD2
TGTGCCACCAGTGACGCTTCACCTAGCGGGGGGAACACCGGGGAGCTGTTTTTT
CATSDASPSGGNTGELFF
>TRBJ1-3|once|TRBV9|TRBD1
TGTGCCAGCAGCACCCGGACAGGGACTACTGGAAACACCATATATTTT
CASSTRTGTTGNTIYF
>TRBJ1-3|once|TRBV18|.
TGTGCCAGCTCACTAGGAACAGGGTCCGCTGGAAACACCATATATTTT
CASSLGTGSAGNTIYF
>TRBJ1-1|.|TRBV10-3|TRBD1
TGTGCCATCAGTGAGGGACAGGGTTCCACTGAAGCTTTCTTT
CAISEGQGSTEAFF
>TRBJ2-7|.|TRBV11-2|TRBD1
TGTGCCAGCAGCGGACAGGGGTACGAGCAGTACTTC
CASSGQGYEQYF
>TRBJ1-1|.|TRBV2|.
TGTGCCAGCAGTGATCGGACAGTGAACACTGAAGCTTTCTTT
CASSDRTVNTEAFF
>TRBJ1-4|.|TRBV2|.
TGTGCCAGCAGTGAGGGGCTAGATGAAAAACTGTTTTTT
CASSEGLDEKLFF
>TRBJ2-3|few|TRBV9|TRBD2
TGTGCCAGCAGCGTAGAAGCCCTAGCGGGGGCCCACACAGATACGCAGTATTTT
CASSVEALAGAHTDTQYF
>TRBJ1-2|.|TRBV13|TRBD1
TGTGCCAGCAGCTTGAACGGAGGGACAGGGGAGGGCTATGGCTACACCTTC
CASSLNGGTGEGYGYTF
>TRBJ1-2|.|TRBV30|TRBD1
TGTGCCTGGGTTGGGCTGGGACAGAACTATGGCTACACCTTC
CAWVGLGQNYGYTF